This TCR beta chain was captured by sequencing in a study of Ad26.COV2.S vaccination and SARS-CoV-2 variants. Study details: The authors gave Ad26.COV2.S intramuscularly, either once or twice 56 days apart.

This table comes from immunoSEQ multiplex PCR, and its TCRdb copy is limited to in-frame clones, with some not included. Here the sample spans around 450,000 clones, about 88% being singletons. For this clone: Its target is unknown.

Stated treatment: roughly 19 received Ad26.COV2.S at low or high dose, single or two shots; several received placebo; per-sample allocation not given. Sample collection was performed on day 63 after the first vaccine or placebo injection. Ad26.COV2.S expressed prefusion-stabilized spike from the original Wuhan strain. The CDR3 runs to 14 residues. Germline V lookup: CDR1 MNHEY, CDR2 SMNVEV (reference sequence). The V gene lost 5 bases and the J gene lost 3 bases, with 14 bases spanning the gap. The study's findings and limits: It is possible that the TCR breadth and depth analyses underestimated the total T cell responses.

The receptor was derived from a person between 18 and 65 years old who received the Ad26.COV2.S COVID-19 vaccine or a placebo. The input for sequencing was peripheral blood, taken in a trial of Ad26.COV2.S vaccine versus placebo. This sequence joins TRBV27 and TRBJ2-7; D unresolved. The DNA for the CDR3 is TGTGCCAGCAGTCCCCCACACCGCATCTACGAGCAGTACGTC. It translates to CASSPPHRIYEQYV.